This passage covers 19 T cell receptor beta chains from one sample sequenced in a study of shared T cell receptors in the human thymus. TCRdb keeps only in-frame clones here, not all; method: immunoSEQ multiplex PCR. This sample has about 400,000 clones, with around 95% found just once. Sample: thymocytes. These receptors all come from a human donor.

This chain joins TRBV27 and TRBJ1-5; D not certain. This CDR3 is 16 amino acids long. Trimming removed 2 bases from V and 0 bases from J, with 11 bases in between. The germline CDR1 and CDR2 sequences are MNHEY and SMNVEV (reference sequence). The CDR3 spells CASSLNSHDSNQPQHF. CDR3 in DNA: TGTGCCAGCAGTTTAAACAGCCACGATAGCAATCAGCCCCAGCATTTT.

V usage is TRBV9 and J usage is TRBJ2-5, with D possibly being TRBD2 (6 bases). The CDR3 loop spans 14 amino acids. The germline gives CDR1 SGDLS, CDR2 YYNGEE. Deletions cut 4 bases from V and 5 bases from J, with 15 bases between. The CDR3 DNA reads as TGTGCCAGCAGCTCGGTGGGGGGTTGGGAGACCCAGTACTTC. Protein product: CASSSVGGWETQYF.

The rearrangement links TRBV9 to TRBJ1-1, with D unclear. Trimming left V 4 bases short and J 4 bases short, with 5 bases between. Germline V gene sequence: CDR1 SGDLS, CDR2 YYNGEE. The CDR3 is 11 amino acids. The DNA of the CDR3 is TGTGCCAGCAGCCCGAGCACTGAAGCTTTCTTT. This encodes CASSPSTEAFF.

The chain has TRBV5-1 and TRBJ2-7, with TRBD1 identical over 10 bases. Germline values: CDR1 SGHRS, CDR2 YFSETQ. The ends lost 3 bases at V and 2 bases at J; junction bases unmatched: 5. This CDR3 is built from 15 residues. CDR3 sequence (DNA): TGCGCCAGCAGCTGGACGGGACAGGGGACCTACGAGCAGTACTTC. It codes for CASSWTGQGTYEQYF.

V and J are TRBV19 and TRBJ1-5, with TRBD1 matching 7 bases. Losses at the gene ends were 5 bases for V and 1 base for J; bases not matched to a gene: 14. CDR3 length: 18 amino acids. Germline-derived CDR1 and CDR2 are LNHDA and SQIVND (reference sequence). Written as DNA, the CDR3 is TGTGCCAGTAGTCCCCTTGACAGGGACGGGGACAGCAATCAGCCCCAGCATTTT. Translation: CASSPLDRDGDSNQPQHF.

The rearrangement links TRBV7-9 to TRBJ2-7; no clear D. Germline lookup yields CDR1 SEHNR and CDR2 FQNEAQ (reference sequence). Trimming took 2 bases from V and 0 from J, leaving 11 bases between them. CDR3 length equals 15 residues. CDR3 sequence: CASSLPGQSSYEQYF. As DNA, the CDR3 is TGTGCCAGCAGCTTACCGGGCCAGAGCTCCTACGAGCAGTACTTC.

The chain couples TRBV15 to TRBJ1-3, with D unresolved. The V and J ends lost 0 bases and 0 bases respectively, with 6 bases between them. This CDR3 has 15 amino acids. Germline CDR1 and CDR2: LNHNV and YYDKDF (reference sequence). CDR3 in amino acids: CATSRDGYSGNTIYF. The DNA of the CDR3 is TGTGCCACCAGCAGAGACGGCTACTCTGGAAACACCATATATTTT.

This chain joins TRBV7-3 and TRBJ2-7; TRBD1 matches at 8 bases. Looked up from germline, CDR1 is SGHTA and CDR2 is FQGTGA. Unmatched junction bases numbered 7, after V lost 5 bases and J lost 1 base. The CDR3 length is 15 residues. CDR3 sequence reads: CASSPNRDRSYEQYF. DNA for the CDR3: TGTGCCAGCAGCCCAAACCGGGACAGGTCCTACGAGCAGTACTTC.

This chain links TRBV5-6 with TRBJ2-3; 10 nucleotides line up with TRBD2. The V gene's germline CDR1 is SGHDT and CDR2 YYEEEE. V lost 1 base, J lost 6 bases, and 2 bases stayed unmatched. The CDR3 contains 14 residues. Here the CDR3 reads CASSLLAGVDTQYF. DNA of the CDR3: TGTGCCAGCAGCTTGCTAGCGGGAGTCGATACGCAGTATTTT.

This chain uses TRBV28 with TRBJ1-4, with no clear D. CDR3 length equals 15 residues. Germline CDR1 and CDR2: MDHEN and SYDVKM. CDR3 in DNA: TGTCATCAAAGGGAGGATCACGTAGCTAATGAAAAACTGTTTTTT. The encoded protein is CHQREDHVANEKLFF.

V usage is TRBV10-3 and J usage is TRBJ2-7; 7 bases line up with TRBD1. Germline V CDR1 and CDR2: ENHRY, SYGVKD. With 7 bases clipped from V and 2 bases from J, the junction kept 11 bases outside the gene matches. The CDR3 is 15 amino acids. CDR3 sequence: CAIMQFPGQTYEQYF. The CDR3 DNA reads as TGTGCCATCATGCAGTTTCCGGGACAGACCTACGAGCAGTACTTC.

The V and J genes are TRBV27 and TRBJ1-4; D is possibly TRBD1 (5 bases). Germline values: CDR1 MNHEY, CDR2 SMNVEV (reference sequence). The ends were cut back, 5 bases at V and 4 bases at J, with 14 bases in the middle. The CDR3 runs to 15 residues. This CDR3 reads CASSRGRKVNEKLFF. The CDR3 coding sequence is TGTGCCAGCAGTAGGGGACGGAAAGTTAATGAAAAACTGTTTTTT.

The chain has TRBV5-5 and TRBJ1-1, with 7 bases identical to TRBD1. The trim removed 4 bases at V and 1 base at J, leaving 13 bases unmatched. Germline V lookup: CDR1 SGHKS, CDR2 YYEKEE (reference sequence). The CDR3 contains 17 residues. CDR3 DNA: TGTGCCAGCAGCCCTTGGGACAGCCCGTTGAAGAACACTGAAGCTTTCTTT. Translated, it gives CASSPWDSPLKNTEAFF.

V usage is TRBV30 and J usage is TRBJ2-7; TRBD2 matches at 7 bases. The CDR3 loop spans 12 amino acids. Trimming removed 0 bases from V and 7 bases from J; junction bases left unmatched: 3. Germline CDR1 is GTSNPN and CDR2 is SVGIG (reference sequence). The CDR3 region is CAWSVAGWEQYF. CDR3 coding DNA: TGTGCCTGGAGTGTAGCGGGGTGGGAGCAGTACTTC.

The chain is built from TRBV27 and TRBJ2-5; 15 bases are a match to TRBD2. Trimming removed 4 bases from V and 5 bases from J; junction bases left unmatched: 14. The CDR3 runs to 19 residues. CDR1 and CDR2 from the germline V gene are MNHEY and SMNVEV (reference sequence). DNA for the CDR3: TGTGCCAGCAGTTCCCCACGGACTAGCGGGAGGGCGGTTCCGGAGACCCAGTACTTC. It specifies CASSSPRTSGRAVPETQYF.

The chain couples TRBV5-1 to TRBJ2-7, with D uncertain. The CDR3 is made up of 16 amino acids. The V gene's germline CDR1 is SGHRS and CDR2 YFSETQ. The V gene lost 0 bases and the J gene lost 4 bases, with 17 bases spanning the gap. The CDR3 DNA follows: TGCGCCAGCAGCTTGGGGGCATTTAGGGCACGGTACGAGCAGTACTTC. As protein: CASSLGAFRARYEQYF.

The chain couples TRBV7-9 to TRBJ2-3; no clear D gene. This CDR3 spans 15 amino acids. V was cut by 2 bases and J by 2 bases, with 11 bases left in between. CDR1 is SEHNR, CDR2 FQNEAQ, per germline (reference sequence). CDR3 region: CASSLRAILTDTQYF. DNA of the CDR3: TGTGCCAGCAGCTTAAGGGCCATCCTCACAGATACGCAGTATTTT.

The chain couples TRBV7-2 to TRBJ1-1; 7 positions match TRBD1. Germline values: CDR1 SGHTA, CDR2 FQGNSA. This CDR3 is 18 amino acids long. V trimming: 2 bases; J trimming: 5 bases; junction bases outside the gene matches: 17. CDR3 loop: CASSLLPRDSLTGTEAFF. CDR3 sequence (DNA): TGTGCCAGCAGCTTACTACCTAGGGACAGCCTAACTGGGACTGAAGCTTTCTTT.

The V call is TRBV25-1, the J call TRBJ1-1, with 7 bases that match TRBD1. The germline gives CDR1 MGHDK, CDR2 SYGVNS. V dropped 5 bases and J dropped 4; count of bases not matched to a gene: 16. The CDR3 runs 17 residues. The CDR3: CASSKPTGRGGSTEAFF. The CDR3 nucleotides read TGTGCCAGCAGTAAGCCGACAGGGAGGGGGGGAAGCACTGAAGCTTTCTTT.